The next 25 T cell receptor beta chains were all read from a single sample in a study of radiotherapy plus CTLA-4 blockade in lung cancer. The assay was immunoSEQ multiplex PCR, and TCRdb's table has in-frame clones only and misses some. The sample contains about 80,000 clones, 85% to 90% of which appear only once. The sample in question was peripheral blood, obtained from a patient treated with radiotherapy plus ipilimumab. The receptors stem from a human donor with non-small cell lung cancer who had stable disease on radiotherapy plus ipilimumab.

The V gene is TRBV6-5, the J gene TRBJ1-4; D unresolved. Trimming removed 4 bases from V and 3 bases from J, with 15 bases in between. Germline values: CDR1 MNHEY, CDR2 SVGAGI. The CDR3 runs 16 residues. CDR3 region: CASSSVPSAANEKLFF. CDR3 sequence (DNA): TGTGCCAGCAGTTCCGTCCCTTCTGCGGCTAATGAAAAACTGTTTTTT.

The chain has TRBV27 and TRBJ1-2; 8 bases align to TRBD1. Trimming took 3 bases from V and 6 from J; bases not matched to a gene: 6. This CDR3 contains 14 residues. Germline V gene sequence: CDR1 MNHEY, CDR2 SMNVEV (reference sequence). The CDR3 region is CASSFRDRYDGYTF. CDR3 nucleotide sequence: TGTGCCAGCAGTTTTAGGGACAGGTACGATGGCTACACCTTC.

This sequence joins TRBV21-1 and TRBJ2-7. TRBV21-1 represents a pseudogene. CDR3 length: 14 residues. CDR3 region: CASRPRNRSYEQYF. DNA for the CDR3: TGTGCCAGCCGCCCCCGAAACCGCTCCTACGAGCAGTACTTC.

The V gene is TRBV30, the J gene TRBJ1-5, with a possible D match to TRBD1 (5 bases). The CDR3 sequence is 13 residues long. V dropped 2 bases and J dropped 2 bases, with 7 bases sitting between them. Germline V gene sequence: CDR1 GTSNPN, CDR2 SVGIG (reference sequence). CDR3 amino acids: CAWSSGGNQPQHF. The DNA for the CDR3 is TGTGCCTGGAGTTCGGGGGGCAATCAGCCCCAGCATTTT. The full variable domain, with the rest looked up from reference TRBV30 and TRBJ1-5, is SQTIHQWPATLVQPVGSPLSLECTVEGTSNPNLYWYRQAAGRGLQLLFYSVGIGQISSEVPQNLSASRPQDRQFILSSKKLLLSDSGFYLCAWSSGGNQPQHFGDGTRLSIL.

This clone has only a few counts. The V call is TRBV5-1, the J call TRBJ2-7; TRBD1 agrees at 7 bases. Germline values: CDR1 SGHRS, CDR2 YFSETQ. The CDR3 contains 16 residues. V lost 3 bases to trimming and J lost 4 bases; unmatched junction nucleotides: 13. The CDR3 DNA is TGCGCCAGCAGCTCGCACAGGGGCACCGACGTTTACGAGCAGTACTTC. Protein: CASSSHRGTDVYEQYF.

This chain links TRBV6-1 with TRBJ1-5, with unresolved D. The germline gives CDR1 MNHNS, CDR2 SASEGT. The CDR3 extends over 12 amino acids. V gave up 6 bases and J gave up 1 base, with 4 bases separating them. This CDR3 reads CASRGSNQPQHF. The CDR3, as DNA: TGTGCCAGCAGGGGAAGCAATCAGCCCCAGCATTTT.

The chain carries TRBV19 and TRBJ2-7; no clear D gene. From germline, CDR1 is LNHDA and CDR2 SQIVND (reference sequence). V was cut by 2 bases and J by 2 bases, with 10 bases left in between. The CDR3 sequence is 14 residues long. The CDR3 nucleotides are TGTGCCAGTAGTATAAGACCGAGAACCTACGAGCAGTACTTC. It specifies CASSIRPRTYEQYF.

The V and J genes are TRBV6-5 and TRBJ2-7; possible D gene TRBD1, 6 bases. CDR1 and CDR2 from the germline V gene are MNHEY and SVGAGI. Trimming took off 4 bases at V and 2 bases at J, with 12 bases between the two ends. This CDR3 is 14 amino acids long. The CDR3 loop is CASSLTGSTYEQYF. The CDR3 DNA follows: TGTGCCAGCAGTTTGACAGGCAGCACCTACGAGCAGTACTTC.

This chain joins TRBV19 and TRBJ2-2; D unclear. The CDR3 totals 13 residues. V was trimmed by 4 bases and J by 5 bases, leaving 8 bases between them. CDR1 and CDR2 (germline): LNHDA, SQIVND (reference sequence). CDR3 sequence reads: CASSRTGTGELFF. CDR3 bases: TGTGCCAGTAGTAGGACCGGGACCGGGGAGCTGTTTTTT.

This rearrangement joins TRBV9 to TRBJ2-6; D might be TRBD1 (6 bases). Trimming cost V 1 base and J 0 bases, with 14 bases left between them. The CDR3 spans 18 residues. CDR1 is SGDLS, CDR2 YYNGEE, per germline. Here the CDR3 reads CASSVQGLVSSGANVLTF. For the CDR3, the DNA is TGTGCCAGCAGCGTACAGGGGCTCGTCTCCTCTGGGGCCAACGTCCTGACTTTC.

CDR3 coding DNA: TGTGCCAGCAGCCGCGCGGGGGGCCAAGAGACCCAGTACTTC. Its protein product is CASSRAGGQETQYF. The V and J genes are TRBV6-5 and TRBJ2-5; 8 bases map to TRBD2. This CDR3 has 14 amino acids. Germline CDR1 MNHEY, CDR2 SVGAGI. V dropped 6 bases and J dropped 1; count of bases not matched to a gene: 4.

The chain employs TRBV7-6 and TRBJ2-5; TRBD1 matches at 7 bases. Germline trimming cut 6 bases from V and 5 bases from J; bases unmatched to any gene: 6. Germline CDR1 and CDR2: SGHVS and FNYEAQ. There are 13 residues in the CDR3. CDR3 sequence reads: CASSRTGPETQYF. Written as DNA, the CDR3 is TGTGCCAGCAGTAGGACAGGCCCGGAGACCCAGTACTTC.

This clone was seen a few times. The chain recombines TRBV6-6 with TRBJ1-1; D unresolved. CDR1 is MNHNY and CDR2 is SVGAGI in the germline V gene (reference sequence). CDR3 length: 12 residues. V was trimmed by 6 bases and J by 1 base, leaving 6 bases between them. Here the CDR3 DNA reads TGTGCCAGCAGCCCCGGGAACACTGAAGCTTTCTTT. It yields the protein CASSPGNTEAFF.

The chain carries TRBV11-2 and TRBJ1-6; no firm D call. The CDR3 sequence is 16 residues long. Trimming removed 5 bases at V and 6 bases at J, with 17 bases between. Germline V gene sequence: CDR1 SGHAT, CDR2 FQNNGV. Here the CDR3 reads CASSLLSTGSNSPLHF. The CDR3 DNA reads as TGTGCCAGCAGCCTCCTCTCGACGGGGAGTAATTCACCCCTCCACTTT.

This clone was detected once. Its ends do not fully match the called genes, so a read error is possible. The rearrangement links TRBV5-1 to TRBJ1-2; a possible D gene is TRBD1 (5 bases). In germline, CDR1 is SGHRS, CDR2 YFSETQ. There are 15 residues in the CDR3. The CDR3 reads CASTLTFDSRYGYTF. CDR3 in DNA: TGCGCCAGCACCTTGACCTTCGACAGTAGGTATGGCTACACCTTC.

This rearrangement joins TRBV9 to TRBJ2-7; D is perhaps TRBD1 (6 bases). This CDR3 has 13 amino acids. Per the germline V gene, CDR1 is SGDLS and CDR2 is YYNGEE. V dropped 1 base and J dropped 7 bases, with 12 bases sitting between them. As DNA, the CDR3 is TGTGCCAGCAGCGTAACAGGGTTAGGGGAGCAGTACTTC. It is translated as CASSVTGLGEQYF.

V usage is TRBV15 and J usage is TRBJ2-2; tentatively, D is TRBD2 (5 bases). CDR1 LNHNV and CDR2 YYDKDF come from the germline V gene (reference sequence). V lost 3 bases to trimming and J lost 9 bases, with 20 bases between them. The CDR3 spans 16 residues. DNA for the CDR3: TGTGCCACCAGCAGGGGGAGAGTGGCGGGTGGACGGGAGCTGTTTTTT. Translated, it gives CATSRGRVAGGRELFF.

V is TRBV29-1 and J is TRBJ2-7; TRBD2 matches at 13 bases. In germline, CDR1 is SQVTM, CDR2 ANQGSEA. V shed 7 bases, J shed 6 bases, and the junction held 9 bases outside the gene matches. The CDR3 has 14 residues. CDR3 region: CSAAATSGRGEQYF. The CDR3 DNA reads TGCAGCGCTGCCGCCACTAGCGGGAGGGGCGAGCAGTACTTC.

The chain links TRBV11-2 to TRBJ2-5; D is undetermined. Germline-derived CDR1 and CDR2 are SGHAT and FQNNGV. This CDR3 is built from 11 residues. V lost 5 bases, J lost 3 bases, and 4 bases lay in between. The CDR3 region has the DNA TGTGCCAGCAGCCGCGAAGAGACCCAGTACTTC. Encoded protein: CASSREETQYF. The variable domain in full, with the rest retrieved from reference TRBV11-2 and TRBJ2-5, is EAGVAQSPRYKIIEKRQSVAFWCNPISGHATLYWYQQILGQGPKLLIQFQNNGVVDDSQLPKDRFSAERLKGVDSTLKIQPAKLEDSAVYLCASSREETQYFGPGTRLLVL.

Concerning this clone: A read error is likely, as this CDR3 ends without the conserved phenylalanine or tryptophan. The chain combines TRBV28 with TRBJ1-6; D unclear. This CDR3 is 13 amino acids long. Trimming stripped 7 bases from V and 3 bases from J, with 7 bases between. CDR1 is MDHEN, CDR2 SYDVKM, per germline. The CDR3 sequence: CASKGIYNSPLHL. CDR3 DNA: TGTGCCAGCAAAGGCATCTATAATTCACCCCTCCACCTT.

The J gene is TRBJ2-1, the V gene TRBV5-1; no reliable D call. Germline V gene data show CDR1 as SGHRS and CDR2 as YFSETQ. With 2 bases removed from V and 2 bases from J, the gap between germline ends came to 8 bases. This CDR3 is 14 amino acids long. The CDR3 is CASSFAETYNEQFF. The CDR3 DNA is TGCGCCAGCAGCTTCGCTGAAACCTACAATGAGCAGTTCTTC.

V is TRBV7-2 and J is TRBJ2-2; possibly TRBD2 for D (5 bases). Germline assignment: CDR1 SGHTA and CDR2 FQGNSA. The CDR3 spans 16 residues. V was trimmed by 2 bases and J by 5 bases, leaving 15 bases between them. In nucleotides, the CDR3 is TGTGCCAGCAGCTTACTTTCCGCGGGCCGAACCGGGGAGCTGTTTTTT. It codes for CASSLLSAGRTGELFF.

This clone was counted only a few times. CDR3 bases: TGTGCCAGCAGCCCGGGTCGCCATTCACCCCTCCACTTT. Protein: CASSPGRHSPLHF. The chain uses TRBV5-6 and TRBJ1-6; D unclear. CDR3 size: 13 residues. V lost 4 bases to trimming and J lost 8 bases, with 10 bases between them. CDR1 and CDR2 from the germline V gene are SGHDT and YYEEEE.

This chain connects TRBV9 to TRBJ2-2; no definite D call. Germline CDR1 is SGDLS and CDR2 is YYNGEE. Deletions cut 4 bases from V and 5 bases from J, with 9 bases between. The length of the CDR3 is 13 residues. DNA of the CDR3: TGTGCCAGCAGCATCGTATCAACCGGGGAGCTGTTTTTT. It translates to CASSIVSTGELFF.

The chain links TRBV9 to TRBJ1-4, with D possibly being TRBD1 (5 bases). Deletions cut 0 bases from V and 8 bases from J, with 17 bases between. Germline V gene lookup returns CDR1 SGDLS and CDR2 YYNGEE. The CDR3 consists of 16 residues. The CDR3 here is CASSVGIGATNEKLFF. CDR3 sequence (DNA): TGTGCCAGCAGCGTAGGTATTGGGGCTACCAACGAAAAACTGTTTTTT.